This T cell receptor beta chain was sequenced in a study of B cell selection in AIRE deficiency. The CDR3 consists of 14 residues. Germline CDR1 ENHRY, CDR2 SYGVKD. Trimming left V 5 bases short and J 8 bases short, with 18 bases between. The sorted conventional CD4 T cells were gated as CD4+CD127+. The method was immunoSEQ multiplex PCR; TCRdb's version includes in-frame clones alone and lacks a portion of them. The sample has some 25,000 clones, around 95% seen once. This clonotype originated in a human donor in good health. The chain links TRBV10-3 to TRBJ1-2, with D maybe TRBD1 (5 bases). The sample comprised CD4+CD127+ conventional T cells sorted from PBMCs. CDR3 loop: CAISRGQGSPGYTF. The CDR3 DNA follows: TGTGCCATCAGTAGGGGTCAGGGAAGTCCGGGCTACACCTTC.